The 7 T cell receptor beta chains reported below all come from one sample, sequenced in a study of blood T cell repertoires in COVID-19. The data were produced by immunoSEQ multiplex PCR, yet TCRdb's version contains in-frame clones alone and is incomplete. The sample yields 200,000 to 250,000 clones, 86% seen once. The sequenced material came from peripheral blood. These receptors originate from a woman aged 45-65 years with COVID-19, enrolled during active disease.

This chain connects TRBV6-5 to TRBJ1-5; tentative D call: TRBD1 (5 bases). Trimming took off 6 bases at V and 6 bases at J, with 18 bases between the two ends. This CDR3 spans 15 amino acids. The germline V gene encodes CDR1 MNHEY and CDR2 SVGAGI. The chain's CDR3 is CASSFREGRGQPQHF. The CDR3 DNA is TGTGCCAGCAGCTTCAGGGAGGGGAGAGGTCAGCCCCAGCATTTT.

The rearrangement joins TRBV27 to TRBJ1-5; D unclear. The germline V gene has CDR1 MNHEY and CDR2 SMNVEV (reference sequence). The ends were cut back, 6 bases at V and 4 bases at J, with 7 bases in the middle. The CDR3 runs 12 residues. CDR3 DNA sequence: TGTGCCAGCAGCCAAGCGAATCAGCCCCAGCATTTT. Translated: CASSQANQPQHF.

The gene calls are TRBV28 and TRBJ1-5; D gene uncertain. V lost 3 bases to trimming and J lost 3 bases, with 9 bases between them. This CDR3 comprises 14 residues. Germline CDR1 MDHEN, CDR2 SYDVKM. The CDR3 DNA reads as TGTGCCAGCAGTTTTGCCGGGTCCAATCAGCCCCAGCATTTT. It is translated as CASSFAGSNQPQHF.

This chain joins TRBV27 and TRBJ1-2; perhaps TRBD1 as D (6 bases). The CDR3 runs to 14 residues. V lost 4 bases and J 4 bases, leaving 13 bases between the germline ends. Germline V lookup: CDR1 MNHEY, CDR2 SMNVEV (reference sequence). The chain's CDR3 is CASSSQGIAYGYTF. CDR3 DNA: TGTGCCAGCAGTTCACAGGGAATAGCCTATGGCTACACCTTC.

The chain is built from TRBV3-1 (or the pseudogene TRBV3-2) and TRBJ1-1; 7 nucleotides line up with TRBD1. From germline, CDR1 is LGHDT and CDR2 YNNKEL (reference sequence). Trimming removed 4 bases from V and 0 bases from J; junction bases left unmatched: 8. The CDR3 covers 16 residues. The CDR3 is CASSRTGALMNTEAFF. The CDR3 DNA is TGTGCCAGCAGCCGTACAGGGGCCCTTATGAACACTGAAGCTTTCTTT.

This rearrangement joins TRBV15 to TRBJ1-4; D is possibly TRBD1 (5 bases). The CDR3 length is 17 residues. In germline, CDR1 is LNHNV, CDR2 YYDKDF (reference sequence). The germline V and J ends were trimmed by 1 base and 4 bases, with 16 bases remaining between them. In DNA, the CDR3 is TGTGCCACCAGCAGAGTGGCAGGGCCCACATTTAATGAAAAACTGTTTTTT. Amino acid sequence: CATSRVAGPTFNEKLFF.

This clone was observed a few times. The chain uses TRBV10-1 and TRBJ1-1; D remains unclear. CDR1 is WNHNN and CDR2 is SYGVQD in the germline V gene (reference sequence). V shed 4 bases and J shed 6 bases, with 12 bases lying between them. The CDR3 totals 13 residues. CDR3 in amino acids: CASSGIGRAEAFF. The DNA of the CDR3 is TGCGCCAGCAGTGGAATTGGGCGGGCTGAAGCTTTCTTT.